The T cell receptor (beta chain) described here comes from a study of Graves' ophthalmopathy and Graves' hyperthyroidism. RNA transcripts served as template for amplifying TCR beta CDR3 sequences. A first-round RT-PCR used HTBI primers, followed by a second-round multiplex PCR. TCRdb analysed the multiplex PCR reads with MiXCR anew, one entry per CDR3 protein. The table shows approximately 700,000 distinct CDR3 sequences, with roughly 41% occurring only once. Sequenced input: peripheral blood. This TCR was recovered from an adult man with Graves' ophthalmopathy.

This chain's CDR3 is CASTAVGASYEQYF. The CDR3 region has the DNA TGTGCCAGCACCGCGGTGGGGGCCTCCTACGAGCAGTACTTC. The chain uses TRBV6-6 and TRBJ2-7, with a tentative D call TRBD1 (6 bases). Per germline, CDR1 MNHNY and CDR2 SVGAGI (reference sequence). The CDR3 loop spans 14 amino acids. V was shortened by 7 bases and J by 0 bases, with 13 bases between the two germline ends.